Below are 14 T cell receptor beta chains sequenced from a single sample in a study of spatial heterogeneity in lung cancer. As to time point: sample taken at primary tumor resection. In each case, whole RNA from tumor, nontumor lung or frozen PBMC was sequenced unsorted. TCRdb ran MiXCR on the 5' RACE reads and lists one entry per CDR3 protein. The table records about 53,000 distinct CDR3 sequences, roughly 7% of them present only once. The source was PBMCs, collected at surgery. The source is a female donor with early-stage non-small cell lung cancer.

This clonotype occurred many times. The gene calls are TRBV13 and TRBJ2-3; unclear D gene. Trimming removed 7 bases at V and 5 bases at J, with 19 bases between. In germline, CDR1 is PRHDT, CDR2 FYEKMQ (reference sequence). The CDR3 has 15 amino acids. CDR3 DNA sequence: TGTGCCAGCACCCAGTGGTCTCCCCGGAAAGATACGCAGTATTTT. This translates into CASTQWSPRKDTQYF. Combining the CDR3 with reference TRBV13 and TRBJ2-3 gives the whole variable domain AAGVIQSPRHLIKEKRETATLKCYPIPRHDTVYWYQQGPGQDPQFLISFYEKMQSDKGSIPDRFSAQQFSDYHSELNMSSLELGDSALYFCASTQWSPRKDTQYFGPGTRLTVL.

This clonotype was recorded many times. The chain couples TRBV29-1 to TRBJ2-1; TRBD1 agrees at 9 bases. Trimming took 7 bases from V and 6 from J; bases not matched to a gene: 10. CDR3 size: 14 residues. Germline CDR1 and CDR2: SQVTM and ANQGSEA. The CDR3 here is CSAPTGGTFNEQFF. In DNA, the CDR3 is TGCAGCGCTCCAACAGGGGGCACGTTCAATGAGCAGTTCTTC.

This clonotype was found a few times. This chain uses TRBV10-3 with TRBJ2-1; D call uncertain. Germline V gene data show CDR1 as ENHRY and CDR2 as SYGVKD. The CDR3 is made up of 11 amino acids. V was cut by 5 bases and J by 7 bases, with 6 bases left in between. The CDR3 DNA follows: TGTGCCATCAGTTACAGTAATGAGCAGTTCTTC. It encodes CAISYSNEQFF.

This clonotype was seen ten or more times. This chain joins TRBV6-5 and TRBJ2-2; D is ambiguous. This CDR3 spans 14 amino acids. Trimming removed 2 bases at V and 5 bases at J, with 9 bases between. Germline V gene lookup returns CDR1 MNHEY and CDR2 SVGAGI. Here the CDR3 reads CASSYTTFTGELFF. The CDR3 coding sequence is TGTGCCAGCAGTTACACCACTTTTACCGGGGAGCTGTTTTTT.

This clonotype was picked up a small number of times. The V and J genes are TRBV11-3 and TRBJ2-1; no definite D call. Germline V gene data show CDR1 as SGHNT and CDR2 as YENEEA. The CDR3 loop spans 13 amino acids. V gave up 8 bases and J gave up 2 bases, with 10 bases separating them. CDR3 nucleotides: TGTGCCAGCTCGGCAGCTACCTACAATGAGCAGTTCTTC. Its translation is CASSAATYNEQFF.

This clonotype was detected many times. The CDR3 loop reads CASSPGTGVSYEQYF. The CDR3 coding sequence is TGTGCCAGCAGCCCCGGGACAGGGGTCTCCTACGAGCAGTACTTC. The chain is built from TRBV7-9 and TRBJ2-7; 10 bases fit TRBD1. Trimming took 5 bases from V and 0 from J; bases not matched to a gene: 4. This CDR3 is built from 15 residues. Germline V CDR1 and CDR2: SEHNR, FQNEAQ (reference sequence).

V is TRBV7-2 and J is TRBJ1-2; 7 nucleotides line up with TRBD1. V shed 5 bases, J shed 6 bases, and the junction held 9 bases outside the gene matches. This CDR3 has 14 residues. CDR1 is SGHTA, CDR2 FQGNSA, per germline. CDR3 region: CASSIVGTDHGYTF. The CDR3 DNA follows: TGTGCCAGCAGCATAGTCGGGACAGACCATGGCTACACCTTC.

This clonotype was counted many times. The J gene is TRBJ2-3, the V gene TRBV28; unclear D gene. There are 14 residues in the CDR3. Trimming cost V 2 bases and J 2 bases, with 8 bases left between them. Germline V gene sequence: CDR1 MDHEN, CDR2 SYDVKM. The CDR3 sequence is CASSLGLVTDTQYF. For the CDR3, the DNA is TGTGCCAGCAGTTTAGGGCTAGTCACAGATACGCAGTATTTT.

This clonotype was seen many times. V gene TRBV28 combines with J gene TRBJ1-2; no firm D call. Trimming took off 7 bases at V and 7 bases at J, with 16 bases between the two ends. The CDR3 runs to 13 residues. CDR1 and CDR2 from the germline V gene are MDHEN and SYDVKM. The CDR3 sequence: CASNPLGFSGYTF. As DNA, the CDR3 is TGTGCCAGCAACCCCCTCGGATTCTCTGGCTACACCTTC.

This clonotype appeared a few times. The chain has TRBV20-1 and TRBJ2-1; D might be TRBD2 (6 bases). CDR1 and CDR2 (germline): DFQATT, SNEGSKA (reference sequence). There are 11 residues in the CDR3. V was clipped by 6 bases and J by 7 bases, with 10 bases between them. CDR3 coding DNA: TGCAGTGCCGCGGGGCGGAATGAGCAGTTCTTC. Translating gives CSAAGRNEQFF.

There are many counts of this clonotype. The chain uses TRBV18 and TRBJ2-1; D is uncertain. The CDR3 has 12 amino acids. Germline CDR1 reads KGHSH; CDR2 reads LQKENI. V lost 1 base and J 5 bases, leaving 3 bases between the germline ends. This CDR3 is CASSPQNNEQFF. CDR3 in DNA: TGTGCCAGCTCACCACAGAACAATGAGCAGTTCTTC.

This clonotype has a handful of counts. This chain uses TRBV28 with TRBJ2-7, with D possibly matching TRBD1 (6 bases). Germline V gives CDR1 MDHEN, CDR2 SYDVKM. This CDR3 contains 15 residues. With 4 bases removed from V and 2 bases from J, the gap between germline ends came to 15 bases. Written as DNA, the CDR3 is TGTGCCAGCAGTTCGATGGGACACCAGACCTACGAGCAGTACTTC. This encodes CASSSMGHQTYEQYF. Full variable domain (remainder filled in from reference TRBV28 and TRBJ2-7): DVKVTQSSRYLVKRTGEKVFLECVQDMDHENMFWYRQDPGLGLRLIYFSYDVKMKEKGDIPEGYSVSREKKERFSLILESASTNQTSMYLCASSSMGHQTYEQYFGPGTRLTVT.

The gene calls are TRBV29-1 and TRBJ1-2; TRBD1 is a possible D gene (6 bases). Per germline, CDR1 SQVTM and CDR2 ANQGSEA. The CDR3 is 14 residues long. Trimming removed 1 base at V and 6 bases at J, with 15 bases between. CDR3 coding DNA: TGCAGCGTTGAAGTTACCATCGGACAGCATGGCTACACCTTC. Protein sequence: CSVEVTIGQHGYTF.

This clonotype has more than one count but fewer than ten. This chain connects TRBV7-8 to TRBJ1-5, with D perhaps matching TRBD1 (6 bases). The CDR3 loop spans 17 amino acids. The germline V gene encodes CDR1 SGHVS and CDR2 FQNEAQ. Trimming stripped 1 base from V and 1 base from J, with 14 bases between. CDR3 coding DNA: TGTGCCAGCAGCTTAGGCTCACAGGGATGGAGCAATCAGCCCCAGCATTTT. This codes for CASSLGSQGWSNQPQHF.